The rows below give T cell receptor beta chains drawn from one sample of a study of OX40 agonist ivuxolimab in advanced cancers. Sequencing used immunoSEQ multiplex PCR; TCRdb keeps in-frame clones, though not all of them. This table holds about 48,000 clones, approximately 87% found once. Material: CD4+ or CD8+ T cells sorted from blood, obtained in a trial of the OX40 agonist ivuxolimab. Source of these receptors: an adult with an advanced solid tumor such as melanoma, head and neck, liver or kidney cancer. The CDR3 runs from the conserved cysteine through the conserved F or W. The D gene is left open where the match is weak. Clone size is stated in some rows and not others, as once, few, many or a class when expanded.

j_gene	abundance	v_gene	d_gene	CDR3aa	CDR3nt
TRBJ2-2	NA	TRBV11-1	TRBD2	CASSLELAGVITGELFF	TGTGCCAGCAGCTTAGAGCTAGCGGGAGTTATCACCGGGGAGCTGTTTTTT
TRBJ2-1	NA	TRBV6-5	NA	CASSPKGNYDEQFF	TGTGCCAGCAGTCCTAAGGGTAATTACGATGAGCAGTTCTTC
TRBJ1-5	few	TRBV6-1	NA	CASSDVAGHQPQHF	TGTGCCAGCAGTGATGTGGCAGGCCATCAGCCCCAGCATTTT
TRBJ1-2	NA	TRBV29-1	NA	CSVYTGTNYGYTF	TGCAGCGTTTATACAGGAACTAACTATGGCTACACCTTC
TRBJ2-7	NA	TRBV11-2	NA	CASSSLADGYEQYF	TGTGCCAGCAGCTCGTTAGCGGATGGCTACGAGCAGTACTTC
TRBJ2-7	NA	TRBV11-2	NA	CASSLGDQLYSYEQYF	TGTGCCAGCAGCTTAGGGGACCAGCTTTACTCCTACGAGCAGTACTTC
TRBJ2-1	few	TRBV7-3	NA	CASSLNEGSNEQFF	TGTGCCAGCAGCTTAAACGAGGGTTCTAATGAGCAGTTCTTC
TRBJ2-7	NA	TRBV7-8	TRBD1	CASSSRQGPSYEQYF	TGTGCCAGCAGCTCCAGACAGGGGCCCTCCTACGAGCAGTACTTC
TRBJ2-1	NA	TRBV7-8	TRBD1	CASSSSGQAYNEQFF	TGTGCCAGCAGCAGCTCGGGACAGGCCTACAATGAGCAGTTCTTC
TRBJ2-1	NA	TRBV6-5	TRBD1	CASSPGGTYNEQFF	TGTGCCAGCAGTCCAGGGGGCACCTACAATGAGCAGTTCTTC
TRBJ1-5	NA	TRBV4-3	NA	CASSQTTVVNQPQHF	TGCGCCAGCAGCCAAACGACAGTGGTCAATCAGCCCCAGCATTTT
TRBJ1-1	NA	TRBV5-8	NA	CASSAEVGFEAFF	TGTGCCAGCAGCGCCGAGGTTGGCTTCGAAGCTTTCTTT
TRBJ2-1	NA	TRBV6-5	NA	CASSYYRGNEQFF	TGTGCCAGCAGTTACTACAGAGGCAATGAGCAGTTCTTC
TRBJ2-3	NA	TRBV4-3	NA	CASSQEGGSGTDTQYF	TGCGCCAGCAGCCAAGAAGGAGGTTCAGGAACAGATACGCAGTATTTT
TRBJ1-2	NA	TRBV6-6	NA	CASSSYPGTVYGYTF	TGTGCCAGCAGTTCGTATCCCGGGACGGTCTATGGCTACACCTTC
TRBJ2-5	once	TRBV7-7	TRBD1	CASSLEFEGGRETQYF	TGTGCTAGCAGCTTAGAGTTCGAAGGGGGCAGGGAGACCCAGTACTTC
TRBJ1-5	NA	TRBV12-5	NA	CASGGTANQPQHF	TGTGCTAGTGGTGGGACCGCTAATCAGCCCCAGCATTTT
TRBJ2-3	NA	TRBV9	NA	CASSVGSSTDTQYF	TGTGCCAGCAGCGTAGGAAGTTCGACAGATACGCAGTATTTT
TRBJ2-1	NA	TRBV5-4	NA	CASSLGPSAYNEQFF	TGTGCCAGCAGCTTGGGACCAAGCGCGTACAATGAGCAGTTCTTC
TRBJ2-3	once	TRBV4-3	TRBD2	CASSQDGREGTDTQYF	TGCGCCAGCAGCCAAGATGGGCGGGAGGGCACAGATACGCAGTATTTT
TRBJ2-4	NA	TRBV6-6	TRBD2	CASRGLAGVSDIQYF	TGTGCCAGCAGAGGACTAGCGGGAGTTTCGGACATTCAGTACTTC
TRBJ1-1	NA	TRBV29-1	NA	CSVGTAEAFF	TGCAGCGTTGGGACAGCTGAAGCTTTCTTT
TRBJ2-5	NA	TRBV7-4	NA	CASSLIYF	TGTGCCAGCAGCTTAATTTACTTC
TRBJ2-7	NA	TRBV9	TRBD2	CASSPRLAVIYEQYF	TGTGCCAGCAGCCCCCGACTAGCGGTGATCTACGAGCAGTACTTC